The source of this T cell receptor beta chain is a study of human T cells and chemical hapten exposure. About the research overall: Mainly, slight library volume differences in the pool made TCR yields vary.

This clonotype was seen ten or more times. TCRdb passed the RACE reads through MiXCR, listing each CDR3 protein once. The sample yields 95,000 to 150,000 distinct CDR3 sequences, around an eighth seen once. The germline gives CDR1 SGHNT, CDR2 YYREEE (reference sequence). The CDR3 is made up of 13 amino acids. The V end was cut by 0 bases, the J end by 2 bases, with 6 bases between. Time point here: pre-sensitization, week 0. Regarding treatment: therapeutic diphenylcyclopropenone sensitization with weekly scalp DPC. People who gave samples had alopecia, were 18 to 70 years old, and were suitable for DPC. Extraction of total RNA was performed on unfractionated whole blood.

The specimen comprised whole blood, sampled in connection with sensitization to the hapten diphenylcyclopropenone (DPC). This chain uses TRBV5-4 with TRBJ2-7; D may correspond to TRBD1 or TRBD2 (5 bases each). This TCR was recovered from a woman under 30 with alopecia areata. Some clones in this sample may be carry-over from other donors' samples. CDR3 DNA sequence: TGTGCCAGCAGCTTGGGGGGGACCTACGAGCAGTACTTC. Protein product: CASSLGGTYEQYF.